The rows below give T cell receptor beta chains drawn from one sample of a study of blood T cells in healthy people across ages. TCRdb reanalysed the 5' RACE reads using MiXCR and keeps one entry per CDR3 protein. There are about 640,000 distinct CDR3 sequences in the sample; roughly three fifths occur only once, and over 35% lies in the top ten. The sequenced sample consisted of blood. These TCRs come from a man between 60 and 75 years old in good health. The CDR3 runs from the conserved cysteine through the conserved F or W. The order of the fields is J gene, D gene, V gene, clone size, CDR3 protein, CDR3 DNA. A D gene is named only where the DNA matches it firmly. The size of a clone is reported for some rows only, either as once, few or many, or as a class for expanded clones.

J: TRBJ2-5; D: TRBD2; V: TRBV29-1; size: few; CDR3: CSVQASGQETQYF; DNA: TGCAGCGTTCAGGCTAGCGGCCAAGAGACCCAGTACTTC
J: TRBJ2-7; D: TRBD1; V: TRBV6-5; size: few; CDR3: CASSPTGALYEQYF; DNA: TGTGCCAGCAGCCCAACAGGGGCCCTCTACGAGCAGTACTTC
J: TRBJ1-1; D: -; V: TRBV6-1; size: -; CDR3: CASSPGGTDTEAFF; DNA: TGTGCCAGCAGCCCCGGGGGGACGGACACTGAAGCTTTCTTT
J: TRBJ2-1; D: -; V: TRBV7-6; size: -; CDR3: CASSLPHSSYNEQFF; DNA: TGTGCCAGCAGCTTACCACACAGCTCCTACAATGAGCAGTTCTTC
J: TRBJ2-7; D: -; V: TRBV29-1; size: -; CDR3: CSVVRALYEQYF; DNA: TGCAGCGTTGTCAGAGCTCTCTACGAGCAGTACTTC
J: TRBJ2-7; D: TRBD1; V: TRBV7-2; size: -; CDR3: CASSLARGQNEQYF; DNA: TGTGCCAGCAGCTTAGCGAGGGGACAGAACGAGCAGTACTTC
J: TRBJ1-2; D: TRBD1; V: TRBV6-6; size: -; CDR3: CASRGGRQGLNYGYTF; DNA: TGTGCCAGCAGAGGGGGACGACAGGGTTTAAACTATGGCTACACCTTC
J: TRBJ2-5; D: TRBD1; V: TRBV20-1; size: few; CDR3: CSAREVEGAQTQYF; DNA: TGCAGTGCTAGAGAAGTTGAGGGGGCGCAGACCCAGTACTTC
J: TRBJ1-4; D: -; V: TRBV21-1; size: -; CDR3: CASSERQGRREKLFF; DNA: TGTGCCAGCAGCGAGCGACAGGGAAGGCGGGAAAAACTGTTTTTT
J: TRBJ2-3; D: -; V: TRBV15; size: -; CDR3: CATSRELTSVADTQYF; DNA: TGTGCCACCAGCAGAGAGCTCACCAGCGTTGCAGATACGCAGTATTTT
J: TRBJ1-2; D: TRBD1; V: TRBV29-1; size: -; CDR3: CSVEVTGGNYGYTF; DNA: TGCAGCGTTGAAGTGACAGGGGGAAACTATGGCTACACCTTC
J: TRBJ2-1; D: -; V: TRBV12-3/TRBV12-4; size: few; CDR3: CASTHPASYNEQFF; DNA: TGTGCCAGCACCCATCCGGCTTCCTACAATGAGCAGTTCTTC
J: TRBJ1-2; D: -; V: TRBV3-1; size: -; CDR3: CASSQDKGGYGYTF; DNA: TGTGCCAGCAGCCAAGACAAGGGGGGCTATGGCTACACCTTC
J: TRBJ2-6; D: TRBD2; V: TRBV3-1; size: -; CDR3: CASSPRGGTSGANVLTF; DNA: TGTGCCAGCAGCCCCCGGGGGGGAACCTCTGGGGCCAACGTCCTGACTTTC
J: TRBJ1-3; D: TRBD1; V: TRBV28; size: few; CDR3: CASSPPPTGTGNTIYF; DNA: TGTGCCAGCAGCCCACCCCCGACAGGGACGGGAAACACCATATATTTT
J: TRBJ2-5; D: -; V: TRBV6-5; size: few; CDR3: CASSSPQGSQYF; DNA: TGTGCCAGCAGCTCCCCCCAGGGGTCCCAGTACTTC